These 30 T cell receptor beta chains originate from one sample sequenced in a study of blood T cells in healthy people across ages. The use of a sample-barcoded 5' primer and a J-beta primer mix characterized a second PCR of about 7 to 12 cycles. TCRdb called the 5' RACE reads again in MiXCR, with one record for every CDR3 protein. Of roughly 2 million distinct CDR3 sequences listed, less than 50% are singletons. The sequenced sample consisted of blood. These receptors originate from a woman between 40 and 50 years old in good health.

The chain combines TRBV12-3 or TRBV12-4 with TRBJ2-1; TRBD2 agrees at 10 bases. CDR3 length: 19 residues. V lost 4 bases and J lost 5; bases outside the gene matches: 17. The CDR3 DNA follows: TGTGCCAGCAGTTCCGCCCCCATGTTAGCGGGGGGTACGAACAATGAGCAGTTCTTC. Protein: CASSSAPMLAGGTNNEQFF.

A word on this clonotype: A much more abundant neighbour one base away suggests this may be a read error. V and J are TRBV7-2 and TRBJ2-1; 8 bases are a match to TRBD1. The V gene's germline CDR1 is SGHTA and CDR2 FQGNSA. Losses at the gene ends were 5 bases for V and 10 bases for J; bases not matched to a gene: 10. The CDR3 is 14 amino acids. The DNA for the CDR3 is TGTGCCAGCAGCAAACAGGGGGGTTCCTACGAGCAGTTCTTC. Translated: CASSKQGGSYEQFF.

The chain couples TRBV12-3 or TRBV12-4 to TRBJ1-6; D unresolved. The CDR3 has 13 residues. V lost 8 bases and J 10 bases, leaving 15 bases between the germline ends. The CDR3 reads CASGSLGNSPLHF. The CDR3 nucleotides read TGTGCCAGCGGCTCCCTCGGGAACTCACCCCTCCACTTT.

The rearrangement uses TRBV4-3 and TRBJ1-4; D unclear. The CDR3 sequence is 16 residues long. CDR1 LGHNA and CDR2 YSLEER come from the germline V gene. Trimming removed 1 base from V and 7 bases from J, with 16 bases in between. For the CDR3, the DNA is TGCGCCAGCAGCCAAGGGGTCTCTGTGGGGAGTGAAAAACTGTTTTTT. The encoded protein is CASSQGVSVGSEKLFF.

CDR3 DNA sequence: TGTGCCAGCAGCGTAGAGATAGCGGGGGGGAGCACAGATACGCAGTATTTT. This encodes CASSVEIAGGSTDTQYF. This sequence joins TRBV9 and TRBJ2-3, with 11 bases identical to TRBD2. The ends lost 0 bases at V and 0 bases at J; junction bases unmatched: 3. This CDR3 spans 17 amino acids. Germline CDR1 and CDR2: SGDLS and YYNGEE.

The rearrangement links TRBV28 to TRBJ1-5; D possibly corresponds to TRBD1 (5 bases). The CDR3 is 13 residues long. Germline lookup yields CDR1 MDHEN and CDR2 SYDVKM. The V end was cut by 5 bases, the J end by 9 bases, with 14 bases between. For the CDR3, the DNA is TGTGCCAGCAGTAGTAACAGGCTATTGCCCCAGCATTTT. Translated, it gives CASSSNRLLPQHF. The whole variable domain, filled in from reference TRBV28 and TRBJ1-5, reads DVKVTQSSRYLVKRTGEKVFLECVQDMDHENMFWYRQDPGLGLRLIYFSYDVKMKEKGDIPEGYSVSREKKERFSLILESASTNQTSMYLCASSSNRLLPQHFGDGTRLSIL.

The CDR3 spells CATRKGSASYNEQFF. In nucleotides, the CDR3 is TGTGCCACCCGGAAGGGGTCGGCCTCCTACAATGAGCAGTTCTTC. V usage is TRBV24-1 and J usage is TRBJ2-1, with D possibly matching TRBD1 (5 bases). The germline gives CDR1 KGHDR, CDR2 SFDVKD. The CDR3 is 15 residues long. Deletions cut 9 bases from V and 0 bases from J, with 14 bases between.

The genes are TRBV12-3 or TRBV12-4 and TRBJ2-7, with TRBD1 identical over 8 bases. This CDR3 spans 13 amino acids. Unmatched junction bases numbered 8, after V lost 6 bases and J lost 7 bases. The CDR3 DNA reads TGTGCCAGCAGGGACAGGGAAATTGGGGAGCAGTACTTC. Protein sequence: CASRDREIGEQYF.

This clonotype was observed a single time. The chain has TRBV20-1 and TRBJ1-1, with TRBD1 as a possible D gene (6 bases). This CDR3 contains 13 residues. CDR1 and CDR2 (germline): DFQATT, SNEGSKA (reference sequence). V was shortened by 6 bases and J by 6 bases, with 17 bases between the two germline ends. CDR3 DNA sequence: TGCAGTGCCGCCCGGGACACATCTGCTGAAGCTTTCTTT. It codes for CSAARDTSAEAFF.

The sample holds a few counts of this clonotype. The chain uses TRBV29-1 and TRBJ2-1; 7 nucleotides line up with TRBD1. Trimming cost V 7 bases and J 7 bases; bases outside gene matches: 13. Germline V gives CDR1 SQVTM, CDR2 ANQGSEA. CDR3 size: 14 residues. The CDR3 DNA reads as TGCAGCGCAAGATCACAGGGGAACTCGAATGAGCAGTTCTTC. This sequence encodes CSARSQGNSNEQFF.

The J gene is TRBJ2-5, the V gene TRBV4-2; TRBD2 aligns across 8 bases. The CDR3 consists of 15 residues. V was clipped by 4 bases and J by 11 bases; unmatched bases: 15. In germline, CDR1 is LGHNA, CDR2 YNFKEQ. DNA of the CDR3: TGTGCCAGCAGCCTATGGGACTCCCGGGAGGGGAGGCAGTACTTC. This sequence encodes CASSLWDSREGRQYF.

The chain recombines TRBV6-6 with TRBJ1-1; D gene unclear. The CDR3 extends over 15 amino acids. Germline V gene data show CDR1 as MNHNY and CDR2 as SVGAGI (reference sequence). The ends were cut back, 4 bases at V and 6 bases at J, with 18 bases in the middle. The CDR3 sequence is CASSWPGTTRSEAFF. The CDR3 DNA reads as TGTGCCAGCAGTTGGCCCGGCACAACGAGGTCTGAAGCTTTCTTT.

V and J are TRBV6-1 and TRBJ2-4, with D hard to call. The DNA end favors TRBJ2-7, so the J call may be wrong. Per germline, CDR1 MNHNS and CDR2 SASEGT. CDR3 length equals 18 residues. CDR3 loop: CASSEPLRRLTTDYEQYF. The CDR3 nucleotides read TGTGCCAGCAGTGAACCCCTCAGACGGCTAACCACCGACTACGAGCAGTACTTC.

This rearrangement joins TRBV20-1 to TRBJ1-4, with D perhaps TRBD1 (6 bases). Trimming took 3 bases from V and 8 from J, leaving 19 bases between them. The V gene's germline CDR1 is DFQATT and CDR2 SNEGSKA (reference sequence). This CDR3 region has 15 residues. For the CDR3, the DNA is TGCAGTGCTAGGGGCGAAGACAGGTCCTGGGAAAAACTGTTTTTT. Residues: CSARGEDRSWEKLFF.

This clonotype occurred a few times. The genes are TRBV28 and TRBJ2-3, with D possibly being TRBD2 (6 bases). V was clipped by 1 base and J by 6 bases, with 14 bases between them. The CDR3 spans 15 residues. CDR1 MDHEN and CDR2 SYDVKM come from the germline V gene. The CDR3 loop reads CASSLYSGGVDTQYF. Written as DNA, the CDR3 is TGTGCCAGCAGTTTATACTCTGGAGGGGTGGATACGCAGTATTTT.

The chain has TRBV28 and TRBJ2-3, with 10 bases matching TRBD1. The germline gives CDR1 MDHEN, CDR2 SYDVKM. V gave up 5 bases and J gave up 0 bases; unmatched junction bases: 5. CDR3 length: 16 residues. The CDR3 protein is CASSPTGQGSTDTQYF. CDR3 in DNA: TGTGCCAGCAGTCCGACGGGACAGGGGAGCACAGATACGCAGTATTTT.

The chain links TRBV18 to TRBJ2-5; 13 positions agree with TRBD2. The CDR3 is 16 amino acids. The V and J ends lost 4 bases and 3 bases, in that order; junction bases with no gene match: 5. Looked up from germline, CDR1 is KGHSH and CDR2 is LQKENI. Here the CDR3 DNA reads TGTGCCAGCTCACTCGGACTAGCGGGGGCCGAAGAGACCCAGTACTTC. Translating it yields CASSLGLAGAEETQYF.

V and J are TRBV28 and TRBJ1-4; perhaps TRBD1 as D (5 bases). The CDR3 has 13 residues. The V end was cut by 8 bases, the J end by 7 bases, with 14 bases between. Germline V gene lookup returns CDR1 MDHEN and CDR2 SYDVKM. The CDR3 region is CASRSGGSEKLFF. CDR3 DNA: TGTGCCAGCCGCTCGGGGGGAAGTGAAAAACTGTTTTTT.

The V call is TRBV15, the J call TRBJ2-3, with TRBD2 matching 9 bases. Germline loops: CDR1 LNHNV, CDR2 YYDKDF (reference sequence). After removal of 0 bases from V and 3 bases from J, the junction contained 4 bases not matched to a gene. The CDR3 covers 16 residues. The CDR3 protein is CATSRDGGLATDTQYF. In DNA form, the CDR3 reads TGTGCCACCAGCAGAGATGGGGGACTAGCTACAGATACGCAGTATTTT.

This clonotype has only a few counts. The chain combines TRBV29-1 with TRBJ1-1, with unresolved D. CDR1 is SQVTM, CDR2 ANQGSEA, per germline. V was pared by 1 base and J by 3 bases, with 12 bases between. This CDR3 is 14 amino acids long. The CDR3 protein is CSVEVGNGHTEAFF. CDR3 DNA: TGCAGCGTTGAAGTGGGCAACGGGCACACTGAAGCTTTCTTT.

The rearrangement uses TRBV20-1 and TRBJ2-5; 7 bases match TRBD1. Germline lookup yields CDR1 DFQATT and CDR2 SNEGSKA (reference sequence). This CDR3 comprises 14 residues. Losses at the gene ends were 6 bases for V and 1 base for J; bases not matched to a gene: 8. The CDR3 region has the DNA TGCAGTGCAACCCGAAGACAGGGCCAAGAGACCCAGTACTTC. Translation gives CSATRRQGQETQYF.

V gene TRBV2 combines with J gene TRBJ2-3, with 7 bases fitting TRBD1. Trimming cost V 6 bases and J 4 bases; bases outside gene matches: 7. This CDR3 comprises 14 residues. CDR1 and CDR2 (germline): SNHLY, FYNNEI. CDR3 sequence (DNA): TGTGCCAGCAGAAGGGGGCATAGAGCAGATACGCAGTATTTT. It is translated as CASRRGHRADTQYF.

The chain couples TRBV27 to TRBJ2-1; tentative D call: TRBD1 (6 bases). V gave up 6 bases and J gave up 0 bases, with 12 bases separating them. Germline CDR1 is MNHEY and CDR2 is SMNVEV (reference sequence). This CDR3 has 15 residues. The CDR3 coding sequence is TGTGCCAGCAGCAGATACAGGGACTCCTACAATGAGCAGTTCTTC. Translating it yields CASSRYRDSYNEQFF.

In this sample, this clonotype turned up a few times. This chain joins TRBV7-9 and TRBJ2-1; 12 bases agree with TRBD1. V lost 5 bases, J lost 15 bases, and 11 bases stayed unmatched. The CDR3 runs 14 residues. CDR1 SEHNR and CDR2 FQNEAQ come from the germline V gene (reference sequence). CDR3 nucleotide sequence: TGTGCCAGCAGCCCCAGGGACAGGGGGCTAATAGGGTTCTTC. Translated: CASSPRDRGLIGFF.

J is TRBJ2-5 and V is TRBV5-1; tentative D call: TRBD1 (6 bases). CDR3 length: 16 residues. The V end was cut by 9 bases, the J end by 1 base, with 22 bases between. Germline CDR1 is SGHRS and CDR2 is YFSETQ. This CDR3 reads CANSTQPGHSQETQYF. The CDR3 DNA sequence: TGCGCCAACTCCACCCAGCCGGGACACTCCCAAGAGACCCAGTACTTC.

This clonotype has only one observation. The chain links TRBV7-8 to TRBJ2-3; D is uncertain. Germline CDR1 is SGHVS and CDR2 is FQNEAQ. With 1 base removed from V and 2 bases from J, the gap between germline ends came to 10 bases. CDR3 length: 15 residues. CDR3 DNA sequence: TGTGCCAGCAGCTTAGAATATTCCGTCACAGATACGCAGTATTTT. Protein product: CASSLEYSVTDTQYF.

This clonotype was picked up a small number of times. The chain couples TRBV24-1 to TRBJ1-2; no clear D. Germline CDR1 reads KGHDR; CDR2 reads SFDVKD. V was trimmed by 7 bases and J by 8 bases, leaving 10 bases between them. The length of the CDR3 is 11 residues. The CDR3 DNA follows: TGTGCCACCAGCGAAAGCGGGGGCTACACCTTC. Protein sequence: CATSESGGYTF.

This chain joins TRBV7-3 and TRBJ2-5; D may be TRBD1 (6 bases). V lost 1 base to trimming and J lost 5 bases, with 17 bases between them. Germline lookup yields CDR1 SGHTA and CDR2 FQGTGA. The CDR3 runs to 16 residues. The DNA of the CDR3 is TGTGCCAGCAGCTTAAGGGGGTATGGGGGCCTGGAGACCCAGTACTTC. This sequence encodes CASSLRGYGGLETQYF.

The chain links TRBV5-1 to TRBJ2-7; maybe TRBD1 (6 bases). Germline-derived CDR1 and CDR2 are SGHRS and YFSETQ. The CDR3 runs 12 residues. V dropped 7 bases and J dropped 5 bases, with 13 bases sitting between them. This CDR3 reads CASYFTGNEQYF. CDR3 sequence (DNA): TGCGCCAGCTACTTTACAGGGAACGAGCAGTACTTC.

This chain links TRBV7-9 with TRBJ2-5; 9 bases match TRBD1. Germline-derived CDR1 and CDR2 are SEHNR and FQNEAQ (reference sequence). J was trimmed by 12 bases and V by 4 bases; bases with no gene match: 6. The CDR3 runs to 12 residues. The CDR3 DNA reads TGTGCCAGCAGCTCCACAGGGGGCATTGAGTACTTC. This codes for CASSSTGGIEYF.